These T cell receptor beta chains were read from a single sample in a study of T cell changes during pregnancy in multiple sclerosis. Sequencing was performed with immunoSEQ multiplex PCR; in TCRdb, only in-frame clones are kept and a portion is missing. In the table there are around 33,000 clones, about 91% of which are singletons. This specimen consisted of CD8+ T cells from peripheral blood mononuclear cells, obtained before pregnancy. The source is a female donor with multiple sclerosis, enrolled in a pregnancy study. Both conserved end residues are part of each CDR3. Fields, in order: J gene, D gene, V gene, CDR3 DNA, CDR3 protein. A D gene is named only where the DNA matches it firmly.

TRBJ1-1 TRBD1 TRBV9 TGTGCCAGCAGCGTAGAGGGGGCCACTGAAGCTTTCTTT CASSVEGATEAFF
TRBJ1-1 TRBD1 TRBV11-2 TGTGCCAGCAGCTTGACAGGGGAGACTGAAGCTTTCTTT CASSLTGETEAFF
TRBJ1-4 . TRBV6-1 TGTGCCAGCAGAGGATTCGGGGTGGCTAATGAAAAACTGTTTTTT CASRGFGVANEKLFF
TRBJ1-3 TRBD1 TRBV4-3 TGCGCCAGCAGCCAATCGGACAGGTCCCACTCTGGAAACACCATATATTTT CASSQSDRSHSGNTIYF
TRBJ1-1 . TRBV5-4 TGTGCCAGCAGTCCCTGGACACGACTCAACACTGAAGCTTTCTTT CASSPWTRLNTEAFF
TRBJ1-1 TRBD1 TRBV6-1 TGTGCCAGCACCGCACAGGGGGCGGCGACTGAAGCTTTCTTT CASTAQGAATEAFF
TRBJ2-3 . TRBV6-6 TGTGCCAGCAGCCCGGGACTGTCGTTAAGCACAGATACGCAGTATTTT CASSPGLSLSTDTQYF
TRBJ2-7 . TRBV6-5 TGTGCCAGCAGCCGACAGGACCCCTACGAGCAGTACTTC CASSRQDPYEQYF
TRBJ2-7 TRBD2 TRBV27 TGTGCCAGCAGTTTATCCGCCAGCGGGAGGGCCGAGGTCTACGAGCAGTACTTC CASSLSASGRAEVYEQYF
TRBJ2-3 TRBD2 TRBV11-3 TGTGCCAGCAGCTTGAGCGGGGCGACGGATACGCAGTATTTT CASSLSGATDTQYF
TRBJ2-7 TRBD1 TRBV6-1 TGTGCCAGCAGTGTAATACAGGGGGCATCCTACGAGCAGTACTTC CASSVIQGASYEQYF
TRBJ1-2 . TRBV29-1 TGCAGCGTTGTCGTACGTAGCTATGGCTACACCTTC CSVVVRSYGYTF
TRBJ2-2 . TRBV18 TGTGCCAGCTCACCACCTTGGAGACAGGAAACCGGGGAGCTGTTTTTT CASSPPWRQETGELFF
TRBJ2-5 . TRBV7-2 TGTGCCAGCAGCCCCCAGGCCTTCGCGGGGCAAGAGACCCAGTACTTC CASSPQAFAGQETQYF
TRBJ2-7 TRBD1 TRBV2 TGTGCCAGCAGTGTAAGGGGACAGGGGTCGTACGAGCAGTACTTC CASSVRGQGSYEQYF
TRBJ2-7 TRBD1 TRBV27 TGTGCCAGCAGCGTCGACAGGGGGAGTGACGAGCAGTACTTC CASSVDRGSDEQYF
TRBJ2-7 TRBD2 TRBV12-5 TGTGCTAGTGGTTTGGCCCCCATCCCCCTAGCGGGAGGACCCCCTCCCTACGAGCAGTACTTC CASGLAPIPLAGGPPPYEQYF
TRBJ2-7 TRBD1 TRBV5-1 TGCGCCAGCAGTCGAGGACAGGAAGGATTAACCTACGAGCAGTACTTC CASSRGQEGLTYEQYF